The rows below give T cell receptor beta chains drawn from one sample of a study of Ad26.COV2.S vaccination and SARS-CoV-2 variants. Profiling relied on immunoSEQ multiplex PCR, and the TCRdb table lists in-frame clones only, not all of them. The table has about 320,000 clones, more than 70% seen once. The sample in question was peripheral blood, obtained in a trial of Ad26.COV2.S vaccine versus placebo. These receptor sequences come from a person aged 18-60 years who received the Ad26.COV2.S COVID-19 vaccine or a placebo. CDR3s leave out the opening cysteine and the closing phenylalanine or tryptophan. The order of the fields is V gene, CDR3 protein.

>TRBV7-8
ASSPGLAGTRSYNEQF
>TRBV4-1
ASSQVIAGALGNEQF
>TRBV11-1
ASSLYLRENTEAF
>TRBV20-1
SASTLPRMNTEAF
>TRBV7-7
ASRRGFTGNTIY
>TRBV30
AWSGDSKSKNTEAF
>TRBV7-2
ASSQTSSTDTQY
>TRBV15
ATGGGNSYNEQF
>TRBV30
AWSTGGSGANVLT
>TRBV7-9
ASSLGLNYGYT
>TRBV30
AWSGSSGANVLT
>TRBV5-1
ASSSPTGVDSPLH
>TRBV19
ASSTQGGGTEAF
>TRBV6-5
ASSYTGTSGGETQY
>TRBV6-5
ARSLGPSYEQY
>TRBV3-1/TRBV3-2
ASSQVAGAAGETQY
>TRBV9
ASRPGITNTGELF
>TRBV5-1
ASSPGTGGPYGYT
>TRBV10-3
AISEPRAANVLT
>TRBV2
ASSSDGEQF
>TRBV3-1/TRBV3-2
ASSLLGRSGGDTYEQY
>TRBV7-9
ASSVNTEAF
>TRBV10-3
AINGQGRGELF
>TRBV7-2
ASSLRGSAEAF
>TRBV19
ATSGGQPQH
>TRBV7-3
ASSPRVAGELF
>TRBV20-1
SAGSGNTIY
>TRBV5-1
ASSPAGSSGANVLT
>TRBV7-9
ASSLVQGESSEQY
>TRBV6-5
ASNSLAGSNEQF
>TRBV3-1/TRBV3-2
ASSRIPGRRGWQETQY
>TRBV7-9
ASSLSSGALDTQY
>TRBV3-1/TRBV3-2
ASSQDSGLALSPGELF
>TRBV18
ASSPNRGSGETQY
>TRBV18
ASSQQREGALLGANVLT
>TRBV6-5
ASSQGQKGGYT